This T cell receptor (beta chain) derives from a study of cytomegalovirus exposure and HLA in healthy donors. Study overall: HLA-typed donors were the source of approximately 88 million unique TCRs, which an early data release held.

Nominally healthy donors provided the samples, though records likely missed some immune exposures. Study outcomes and limitations: Later analysis associated a missense DCLRE1C variant with TCR beta V- and J-gene trimming. Several V segments, TRBV6-2 and TRBV6-3 among them, could not be told apart and were dropped.

The PCR employed 60 Vbeta primers together with 13 Jbeta primers. Some clones are missing from TCRdb's copy, which holds only in-frame ones; the method was immunoSEQ multiplex PCR. The sample lists some 60,000 clones, 83% occurring once. On this clone: Its antigen is undetermined.

V lost 2 bases and J 4 bases, leaving 14 bases between the germline ends. The CDR3 has 15 amino acids. Germline loops: CDR1 KGHSH, CDR2 LQKENI. Sequencing input: PBMCs. The clonotype comes from a human donor in good health. The chain recombines TRBV18 with TRBJ1-1; the D gene is possibly TRBD1 (6 bases). The CDR3 DNA reads as TGTGCCAGCTCACCAGCCCAGGGGTCCGTCACTGAAGCTTTCTTT. Its protein product is CASSPAQGSVTEAFF.